The 32 T cell receptor beta chains below all came from one sample that was sequenced in a study of early T cells in non-severe SARS-CoV-2 infection. TCRdb analysed the 5' RACE reads with MiXCR anew, one entry per CDR3 protein. The sample lists tens of thousands of distinct CDR3 sequences, around 15% occurring once. The sequencing sample was made of whole blood. Every receptor here comes from an adult who was a healthcare worker with PCR-confirmed SARS-CoV-2 infection or an uninfected control (not recorded which).

This clonotype was observed many times. The V gene is TRBV3-1, the J gene TRBJ2-2, with D possibly matching TRBD1 (5 bases). V dropped 7 bases and J dropped 0 bases, with 12 bases sitting between them. Germline V lookup: CDR1 LGHDT, CDR2 YNNKEL (reference sequence). The CDR3 loop spans 15 amino acids. The CDR3 region has the DNA TGTGCCAGCACTATCAGGGTGGCGAACACCGGGGAGCTGTTTTTT. Translating it yields CASTIRVANTGELFF.

This clonotype was observed at least ten times. This chain joins TRBV28 and TRBJ2-3; a possible D gene is TRBD2 (6 bases). Between the trimmed V and J ends, which lost 10 bases and 3 bases, there was a span of 17 bases. Germline V gene sequence: CDR1 MDHEN, CDR2 SYDVKM. The CDR3 runs 14 residues. This chain's CDR3 is CATRPEGRTDTQYF. The CDR3 DNA reads TGTGCCACCCGTCCAGAGGGGAGGACAGATACGCAGTATTTT.

The gene calls are TRBV6-2 or TRBV6-3 and TRBJ2-7; either TRBD1 or TRBD2 may supply D (5 bases each). Germline V gives CDR1 MNHEY, CDR2 SVGEGT. CDR3 size: 13 residues. Trimming left V 7 bases short and J 6 bases short, with 16 bases between. The CDR3 reads CASKPGHAAEQYF. The CDR3 nucleotides read TGTGCCAGCAAGCCGGGGCATGCCGCCGAGCAGTACTTC.

This clonotype was detected only a few times. The chain uses TRBV25-1 and TRBJ2-1; D call uncertain. The CDR3 covers 15 residues. Germline-derived CDR1 and CDR2 are MGHDK and SYGVNS. The V end lost 2 bases, the J end lost 6 bases, and 14 bases lay between the germline ends. CDR3 region: CASSEVNRVSNEQFF. CDR3 bases: TGTGCCAGCAGTGAAGTCAACAGAGTTAGCAATGAGCAGTTCTTC.

The rearrangement joins TRBV2 to TRBJ1-5; D might be TRBD1 (6 bases). The CDR3 has 16 amino acids. CDR1 is SNHLY and CDR2 is FYNNEI in the germline V gene. Trimming pared 2 bases from V and 1 base from J, leaving 12 bases between. CDR3 protein: CASSERGRRSNQPQHF. Here the CDR3 DNA reads TGTGCCAGCAGTGAAAGGGGGAGGAGGAGCAATCAGCCCCAGCATTTT.

This clonotype has more than one count but fewer than ten. The chain is built from TRBV4-1 and TRBJ1-1, with a weak D call TRBD1 (6 bases). This CDR3 is built from 13 residues. Per germline, CDR1 MGHRA and CDR2 YSYEKL. V was shortened by 4 bases and J by 6 bases, with 12 bases between the two germline ends. DNA for the CDR3: TGCGCCAGCAGCCCTAGGGGGGCGGCTGAAGCTTTCTTT. Protein product: CASSPRGAAEAFF.

The gene calls are TRBV7-9 and TRBJ2-7, with 8 bases identical to TRBD1. Trimming at V came to 7 bases and at J to 5 bases, leaving 10 bases not matched to a gene. Germline V gives CDR1 SEHNR, CDR2 FQNEAQ (reference sequence). This CDR3 has 14 amino acids. The DNA for the CDR3 is TGTGCCAGCACGCCAGGCGGGACAGGTAACGAGCAGTACTTC. This translates into CASTPGGTGNEQYF.

Many counts were recorded for this clonotype. J is TRBJ1-5 and V is TRBV6-2 or TRBV6-3; D is undetermined. Trimming removed 8 bases at V and 5 bases at J, with 4 bases between. This CDR3 has 10 amino acids. Germline V gives CDR1 MNHEY, CDR2 SVGEGT. CDR3 residues: CASGHQPQHF. The CDR3, as DNA: TGTGCCAGCGGCCATCAGCCCCAGCATTTT.

This clonotype has just a few counts. The chain is built from TRBV7-9 and TRBJ2-7; TRBD2 is a possible D gene (5 bases). Germline CDR1 reads SEHNR; CDR2 reads FQNEAQ (reference sequence). This CDR3 is 13 amino acids long. V gave up 5 bases and J gave up 0 bases, with 8 bases separating them. This CDR3 is CASSHRDSYEQYF. Written as DNA, the CDR3 is TGTGCCAGCAGCCACCGGGACTCCTACGAGCAGTACTTC. Complete variable domain (other parts from reference TRBV7-9 and TRBJ2-7): DTGVSQNPRHKITKRGQNVTFRCDPISEHNRLYWYRQTLGQGPEFLTYFQNEAQLEKSRLLSDRFSAERPKGSFSTLEIQRTEQGDSAMYLCASSHRDSYEQYFGPGTRLTVT.

This clonotype was counted many times. The chain carries TRBV12-3 or TRBV12-4 and TRBJ2-7; D may be TRBD1 (6 bases). The CDR3 contains 12 residues. The V gene lost 5 bases and the J gene lost 2 bases, with 7 bases spanning the gap. CDR3 coding DNA: TGTGCCAGCAGTGACAGGACCTACGAGCAGTACTTC. Protein sequence: CASSDRTYEQYF.

This chain joins TRBV6-5 and TRBJ1-5, with 7 bases identical to TRBD1. CDR1 is MNHEY, CDR2 SVGAGI, per germline. The V segment lost 7 bases and the J segment 2 bases; nucleotides outside the gene matches: 11. The CDR3 is 16 amino acids. The CDR3 here is CASKMGGGKGNQPQHF. DNA of the CDR3: TGTGCCAGCAAAATGGGAGGGGGCAAGGGCAATCAGCCCCAGCATTTT.

This clonotype was seen more than once but under ten times. This chain uses TRBV3-1 with TRBJ1-6; D unclear. Germline V CDR1 and CDR2: LGHDT, YNNKEL (reference sequence). V gave up 0 bases and J gave up 12 bases, with 12 bases separating them. This CDR3 spans 14 amino acids. For the CDR3, the DNA is TGTGCCAGCAGCCAAGAATCGGGCAGGAGACCCCTCCACTTT. It translates to CASSQESGRRPLHF.

This clonotype was seen ten or more times. This chain uses TRBV6-5 with TRBJ1-5; D unclear. The V and J ends lost 2 bases and 1 base respectively, with 9 bases between them. This CDR3 is built from 15 residues. Per germline, CDR1 MNHEY and CDR2 SVGAGI. CDR3 protein: CASSYLAESNQPQHF. CDR3 coding DNA: TGTGCCAGCAGTTACCTGGCAGAGAGCAATCAGCCCCAGCATTTT.

This clonotype was picked up a small number of times. The CDR3 spells CASSLGWAPRSYGYTF. DNA for the CDR3: TGTGCCAGCAGCTTGGGATGGGCCCCCAGGAGCTATGGCTACACCTTC. The rearrangement joins TRBV5-4 to TRBJ1-2; no reliable D call. Trimming pared 0 bases from V and 4 bases from J, leaving 16 bases between. The V gene's germline CDR1 is SGHNT and CDR2 YYREEE (reference sequence). This CDR3 comprises 16 residues.

The gene calls are TRBV28 and TRBJ2-7; D unresolved. The germline gives CDR1 MDHEN, CDR2 SYDVKM. The CDR3 spans 13 residues. Trimming pared 6 bases from V and 5 bases from J, leaving 14 bases between. CDR3 in DNA: TGTGCCAGCAGCTCCACAGTGATGAACGAGCAGTACTTC. Amino acid sequence: CASSSTVMNEQYF.

The rearrangement uses TRBV14 and TRBJ2-3, with TRBD2 as a possible D gene (5 bases). Trimming left V 4 bases short and J 3 bases short, with 14 bases between. The CDR3 consists of 15 residues. Germline V gene data show CDR1 as SGHDN and CDR2 as FVKESK. The CDR3 is CASSPGLLQTDTQYF. DNA of the CDR3: TGTGCCAGCAGCCCCGGACTTCTCCAAACAGATACGCAGTATTTT.

The table lists this clonotype with a few counts. The chain carries TRBV27 and TRBJ2-4; perhaps D is TRBD1 or TRBD2 (6 bases each). The CDR3 totals 13 residues. CDR1 and CDR2 from the germline V gene are MNHEY and SMNVEV (reference sequence). V was pared by 5 bases and J by 8 bases, with 13 bases between. CDR3: CASSEGGRDIQYF. In DNA form, the CDR3 reads TGTGCCAGCAGTGAGGGGGGTAGGGACATTCAGTACTTC.

This chain connects TRBV19 to TRBJ1-2; 11 bases are shared with TRBD1. With V trimmed by 4 bases and J by 4 bases, 8 bases remained unmatched. The CDR3 sequence is 16 residues long. Germline V gene lookup returns CDR1 LNHDA and CDR2 SQIVND (reference sequence). The CDR3 spells CASSKLDRGPPYGYTF. The CDR3 coding sequence is TGTGCCAGTAGTAAATTGGACAGGGGGCCCCCCTATGGCTACACCTTC.

In this sample, this clonotype is medium-sized. The chain combines TRBV11-1 with TRBJ2-1; no clear D. Germline assignment: CDR1 SGHAT and CDR2 FQDESV (reference sequence). V shed 6 bases and J shed 8 bases, with 8 bases lying between them. This CDR3 contains 11 residues. CDR3 sequence: CASRNIDEQFF. The CDR3 DNA sequence: TGTGCCAGCAGGAACATAGATGAGCAGTTCTTC.

This clonotype was observed a few times. The chain has TRBV6-5 and TRBJ2-7, with unresolved D. The V end lost 5 bases, the J end lost 0 bases, and 8 bases lay between the germline ends. Germline CDR1 is MNHEY and CDR2 is SVGAGI. CDR3 size: 13 residues. CDR3 nucleotide sequence: TGTGCCAGCAGTACGGGTTTCTCCTACGAGCAGTACTTC. Translation: CASSTGFSYEQYF.

The V and J genes are TRBV6-2 or TRBV6-3 and TRBJ2-1, with TRBD2 matching over 7 bases. Trimming removed 0 bases from V and 7 bases from J; junction bases left unmatched: 6. Per germline, CDR1 MNHEY and CDR2 SVGEGT. The CDR3 length is 15 residues. CDR3 coding DNA: TGTGCCAGCAGTTACTCTCGCGGGAGAGTGAATGAGCAGTTCTTC. It translates to CASSYSRGRVNEQFF.

The rearrangement uses TRBV10-2 and TRBJ2-3, with D possibly being TRBD1 (6 bases). The V gene's germline CDR1 is WSHSY and CDR2 SAAADI. The CDR3 consists of 13 residues. V was pared by 5 bases and J by 6 bases, with 12 bases between. CDR3 in amino acids: CASSQQGPDTQYF. For the CDR3, the DNA is TGCGCCAGCAGTCAACAGGGACCGGATACGCAGTATTTT.

This chain links TRBV5-1 with TRBJ1-1; D is possibly TRBD1 (5 bases). The CDR3 spans 14 residues. The V and J ends lost 0 bases and 2 bases respectively, with 8 bases between them. Germline V lookup: CDR1 SGHRS, CDR2 YFSETQ. CDR3 bases: TGCGCCAGCAGCTTGGTTCGGGACAACACTGAAGCTTTCTTT. Encoded protein: CASSLVRDNTEAFF.

This rearrangement joins TRBV11-2 to TRBJ1-6; 7 bases agree with TRBD1. With 4 bases clipped from V and 8 bases from J, the junction kept 11 bases outside the gene matches. The CDR3 is 16 residues long. Per the germline V gene, CDR1 is SGHAT and CDR2 is FQNNGV. Written as DNA, the CDR3 is TGTGCCAGCAGCTCTACCCCCCGGGACAGTGATTCACCCCTCCACTTT. This sequence encodes CASSSTPRDSDSPLHF.

The chain joins TRBV30 to TRBJ1-4; the match to TRBD1 covers 10 bases. V trimming: 4 bases; J trimming: 8 bases; junction bases outside the gene matches: 7. Germline CDR1 is GTSNPN and CDR2 is SVGIG (reference sequence). CDR3 length equals 14 residues. CDR3 sequence (DNA): TGTGCCTGGAATAGGGACAGGGGTGTAGAAAAACTGTTTTTT. Amino acids: CAWNRDRGVEKLFF.

The genes are TRBV20-1 and TRBJ2-1, with TRBD2 matching 7 bases. V lost 1 base, J lost 9 bases, and 18 bases stayed unmatched. Germline CDR1 is DFQATT and CDR2 is SNEGSKA (reference sequence). The CDR3 length is 17 residues. CDR3 sequence: CSARVAPRTRVRLEQFF. The CDR3 coding sequence is TGCAGTGCTAGAGTGGCCCCTCGGACTAGGGTCAGGCTTGAGCAGTTCTTC.

The chain uses TRBV4-3 and TRBJ2-7; D is perhaps TRBD1 (6 bases). The V end was cut by 1 base, the J end by 6 bases, with 13 bases between. Germline V gene sequence: CDR1 LGHNA, CDR2 YSLEER. This CDR3 comprises 14 residues. The CDR3 coding sequence is TGCGCCAGCAGCCAAGGGACAGCCGGGCTCGAGCAGTACTTC. It specifies CASSQGTAGLEQYF.

In this sample, this clonotype turned up a few times. The J gene is TRBJ2-7, the V gene TRBV2; 12 nucleotides agree with TRBD1. Germline CDR1 and CDR2: SNHLY and FYNNEI. V lost 6 bases to trimming and J lost 4 bases; unmatched junction nucleotides: 7. The CDR3 is 15 residues long. DNA for the CDR3: TGTGCCAGCAGGGCACCGGGACAGGGGGCGTACGAGCAGTACTTC. Translated, it gives CASRAPGQGAYEQYF.

The chain combines TRBV6-1 with TRBJ1-4, with D uncertain. CDR1 is MNHNS, CDR2 SASEGT, per germline. The CDR3 totals 14 residues. V gave up 1 base and J gave up 7 bases, with 10 bases separating them. This chain's CDR3 is CASSEGTASEKLFF. The DNA of the CDR3 is TGTGCCAGCAGTGAAGGTACCGCGAGTGAAAAACTGTTTTTT.

The V gene is TRBV7-2, the J gene TRBJ1-2; D gene unclear. CDR3 length equals 14 residues. Germline CDR1 is SGHTA and CDR2 is FQGNSA. V was cut by 5 bases and J by 4 bases, with 14 bases left in between. CDR3 protein: CASSPPREVYGYTF. In nucleotides, the CDR3 is TGTGCCAGCAGCCCCCCGAGGGAAGTCTATGGCTACACCTTC. The full variable domain, completed using reference TRBV7-2 and TRBJ1-2, is GAGVSQSPSNKVTEKGKDVELRCDPISGHTALYWYRQSLGQGLEFLIYFQGNSAPDKSGLPSDRFSAERTGGSVSTLTIQRTQQEDSAVYLCASSPPREVYGYTFGSGTRLTVV.

This clonotype was observed a few times. CDR3 nucleotide sequence: TGTGCCAGCAGCCTCCTTGGGACAGGGGCGACCCAGTACTTC. Amino acid sequence: CASSLLGTGATQYF. This chain connects TRBV7-2 to TRBJ2-5; 10 bases agree with TRBD1. CDR3 length equals 14 residues. Per the germline V gene, CDR1 is SGHTA and CDR2 is FQGNSA. V shed 5 bases, J shed 7 bases, and the junction held 7 bases outside the gene matches.

This clonotype occurred once. The chain links TRBV11-2 to TRBJ2-3; D is perhaps TRBD2 (7 bases). Germline values: CDR1 SGHAT, CDR2 FQNNGV. CDR3 size: 15 residues. Between the trimmed V and J ends, which lost 5 bases and 0 bases, there was a span of 12 bases. Here the CDR3 reads CASSRGGSSTDTQYF. CDR3 in DNA: TGTGCCAGCAGCAGGGGGGGCAGTAGCACAGATACGCAGTATTTT. Looking up the rest from reference TRBV11-2 and TRBJ2-3 gives the full variable domain: EAGVAQSPRYKIIEKRQSVAFWCNPISGHATLYWYQQILGQGPKLLIQFQNNGVVDDSQLPKDRFSAERLKGVDSTLKIQPAKLEDSAVYLCASSRGGSSTDTQYFGPGTRLTVL.